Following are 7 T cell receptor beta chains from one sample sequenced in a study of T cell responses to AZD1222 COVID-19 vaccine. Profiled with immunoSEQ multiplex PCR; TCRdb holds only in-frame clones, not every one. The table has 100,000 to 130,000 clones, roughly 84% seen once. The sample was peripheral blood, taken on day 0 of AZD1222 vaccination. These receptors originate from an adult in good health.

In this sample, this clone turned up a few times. CDR3: CASSHGNNGYTF. The CDR3 DNA is TGTGCCAGTAGTCACGGGAACAATGGCTACACCTTC. The rearrangement joins TRBV19 to TRBJ1-2; the D is unclear. The length of the CDR3 is 12 residues. Deletions cut 5 bases from V and 6 bases from J, with 10 bases between. The germline V gene encodes CDR1 LNHDA and CDR2 SQIVND (reference sequence).

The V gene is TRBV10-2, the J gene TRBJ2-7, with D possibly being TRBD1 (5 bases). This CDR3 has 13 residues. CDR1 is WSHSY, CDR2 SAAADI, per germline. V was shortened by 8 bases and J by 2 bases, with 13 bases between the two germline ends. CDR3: CASVAGRPYEQYF. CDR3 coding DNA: TGCGCCAGCGTGGCAGGGCGGCCCTACGAGCAGTACTTC.

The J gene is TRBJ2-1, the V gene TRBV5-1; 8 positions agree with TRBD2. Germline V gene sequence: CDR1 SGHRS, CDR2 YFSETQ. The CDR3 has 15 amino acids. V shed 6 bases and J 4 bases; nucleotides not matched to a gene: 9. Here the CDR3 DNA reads TGCGCCAGCATCGAGTCCGGGGGGGTTTACAATGAGCAGTTCTTC. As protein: CASIESGGVYNEQFF.

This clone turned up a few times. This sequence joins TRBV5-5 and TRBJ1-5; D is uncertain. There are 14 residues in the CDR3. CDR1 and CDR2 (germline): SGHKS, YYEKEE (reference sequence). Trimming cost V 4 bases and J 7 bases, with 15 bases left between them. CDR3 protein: CASSPLPGEQPQHF. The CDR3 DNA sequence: TGTGCCAGCAGCCCCTTGCCGGGAGAGCAGCCCCAGCATTTT.

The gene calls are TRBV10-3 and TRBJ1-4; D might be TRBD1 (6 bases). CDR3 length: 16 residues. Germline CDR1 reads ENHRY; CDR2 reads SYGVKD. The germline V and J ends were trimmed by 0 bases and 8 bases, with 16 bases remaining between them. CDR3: CAISESVRQGQEKLFF. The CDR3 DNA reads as TGTGCCATCAGTGAGTCGGTTCGGCAGGGGCAGGAAAAACTGTTTTTT.

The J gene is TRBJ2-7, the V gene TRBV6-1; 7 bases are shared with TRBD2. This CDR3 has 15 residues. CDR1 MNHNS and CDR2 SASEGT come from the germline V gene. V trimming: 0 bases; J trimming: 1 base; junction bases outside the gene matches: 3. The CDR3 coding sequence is TGTGCCAGCAGTGAAGCAGCGGGGAAGTCCTACGAGCAGTACTTC. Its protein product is CASSEAAGKSYEQYF.

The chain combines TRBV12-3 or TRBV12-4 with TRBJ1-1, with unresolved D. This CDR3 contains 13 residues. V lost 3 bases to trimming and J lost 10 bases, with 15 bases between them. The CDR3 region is CASSFLIVGRAFF. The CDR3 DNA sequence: TGTGCCAGCAGTTTTCTTATCGTGGGCCGAGCTTTCTTT.